The rows below give T cell receptor beta chains drawn from one sample of a study of T cell repertoires in cytomegalovirus infection. From the reads, TCRdb called clonotypes with MiXCR, one entry per CDR3 protein. The sample yields some 900,000 distinct CDR3 sequences, less than 35% seen once. These TCRs are of unknown antigen specificity. Sequenced material: cultured CD8+ T cells from PBMCs, taken from culture after CMV antigen stimulation. The receptors come from a human donor in good health (CMV status not recorded). Some clones in this sample may be carry-over from other donors' samples. CDR3s leave out the opening cysteine and the closing phenylalanine or tryptophan. Each record gives: V gene, J gene, CDR3 protein.

v_gene: TRBV7-9
j_gene: TRBJ2-5
CDR3aa: ASSLDIRGGDQETQY

v_gene: TRBV6-1
j_gene: TRBJ1-1
CDR3aa: ASTGTEGFAEAF

v_gene: TRBV7-8
j_gene: TRBJ1-6
CDR3aa: ASSLGGASSYNSPLH

v_gene: TRBV7-9
j_gene: TRBJ2-7
CDR3aa: ASSHLENHSYEQY

v_gene: TRBV2
j_gene: TRBJ2-1
CDR3aa: ASSEWHSQYNEQF

v_gene: TRBV27
j_gene: TRBJ1-4
CDR3aa: ASSSNGARVEKLF

v_gene: TRBV11-2
j_gene: TRBJ2-4
CDR3aa: ASSQRAAKNIQY

v_gene: TRBV12-3/TRBV12-4
j_gene: TRBJ1-2
CDR3aa: ASSLKGASYGYT

v_gene: TRBV5-1
j_gene: TRBJ2-1
CDR3aa: ASSLARALS

v_gene: TRBV20-1
j_gene: TRBJ2-1
CDR3aa: SALAPTYNEQF